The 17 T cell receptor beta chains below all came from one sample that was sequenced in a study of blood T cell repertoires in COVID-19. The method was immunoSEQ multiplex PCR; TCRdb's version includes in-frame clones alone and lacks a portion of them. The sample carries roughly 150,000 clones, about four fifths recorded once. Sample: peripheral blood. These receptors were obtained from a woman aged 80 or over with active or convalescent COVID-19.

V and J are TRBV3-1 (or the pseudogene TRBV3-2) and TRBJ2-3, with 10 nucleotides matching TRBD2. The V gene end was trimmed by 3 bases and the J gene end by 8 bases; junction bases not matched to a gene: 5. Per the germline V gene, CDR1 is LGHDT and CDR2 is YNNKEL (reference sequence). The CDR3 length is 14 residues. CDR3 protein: CASSQTSGPGTQYF. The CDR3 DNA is TGTGCCAGCAGCCAGACTAGCGGGCCGGGTACGCAGTATTTT.

DNA for the CDR3: TGCGCCAGCAGCCCGGACGGAGGGGGCACGAGCTACACCTTC. Amino acids: CASSPDGGGTSYTF. The chain has TRBV5-1 and TRBJ1-2; TRBD1 matches 7 bases. This CDR3 is built from 14 residues. Trimming at V came to 4 bases and at J to 9 bases, leaving 12 bases not matched to a gene. Germline CDR1 reads SGHRS; CDR2 reads YFSETQ.

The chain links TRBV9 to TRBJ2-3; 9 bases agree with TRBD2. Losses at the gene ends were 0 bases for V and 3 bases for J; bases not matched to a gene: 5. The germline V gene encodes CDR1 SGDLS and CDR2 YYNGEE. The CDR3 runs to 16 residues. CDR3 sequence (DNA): TGTGCCAGCAGCGTAGGGGGCGGGAGGGGAACAGATACGCAGTATTTT. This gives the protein CASSVGGGRGTDTQYF.

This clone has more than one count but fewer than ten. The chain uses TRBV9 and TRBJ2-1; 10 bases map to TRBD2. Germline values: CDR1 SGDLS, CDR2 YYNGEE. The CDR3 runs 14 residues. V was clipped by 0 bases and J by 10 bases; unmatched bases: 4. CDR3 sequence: CASSVAISGGEQFF. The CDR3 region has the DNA TGTGCCAGCAGCGTAGCGATTAGCGGGGGGGAGCAGTTCTTC.

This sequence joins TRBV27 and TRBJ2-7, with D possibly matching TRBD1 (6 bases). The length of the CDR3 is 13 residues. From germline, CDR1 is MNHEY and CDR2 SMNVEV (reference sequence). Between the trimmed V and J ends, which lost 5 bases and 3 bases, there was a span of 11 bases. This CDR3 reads CASSSRGDYEQYF. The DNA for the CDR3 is TGTGCCAGCAGTAGCAGGGGAGACTACGAGCAGTACTTC.

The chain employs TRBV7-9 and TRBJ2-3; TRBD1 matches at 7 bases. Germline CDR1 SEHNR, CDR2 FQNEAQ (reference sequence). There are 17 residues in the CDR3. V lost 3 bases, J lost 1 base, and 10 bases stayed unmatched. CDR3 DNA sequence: TGTGCCAGCAGCTTTAATCCCCGGACAGGCGGCACAGATACGCAGTATTTT. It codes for CASSFNPRTGGTDTQYF.

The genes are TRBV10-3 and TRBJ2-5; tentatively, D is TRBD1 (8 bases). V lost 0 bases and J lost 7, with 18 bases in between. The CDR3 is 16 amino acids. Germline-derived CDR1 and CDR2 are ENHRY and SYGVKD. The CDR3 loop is CAISESAGQEPGTQYF. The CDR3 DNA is TGTGCCATCAGTGAGTCAGCGGGACAGGAGCCAGGGACCCAGTACTTC.

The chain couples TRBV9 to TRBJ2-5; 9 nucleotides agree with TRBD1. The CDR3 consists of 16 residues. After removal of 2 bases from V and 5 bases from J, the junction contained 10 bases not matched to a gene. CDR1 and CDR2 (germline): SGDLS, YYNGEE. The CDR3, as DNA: TGTGCCAGCAGCGTGGGACAGGGTCGGCCCGCGGAGACCCAGTACTTC. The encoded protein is CASSVGQGRPAETQYF.

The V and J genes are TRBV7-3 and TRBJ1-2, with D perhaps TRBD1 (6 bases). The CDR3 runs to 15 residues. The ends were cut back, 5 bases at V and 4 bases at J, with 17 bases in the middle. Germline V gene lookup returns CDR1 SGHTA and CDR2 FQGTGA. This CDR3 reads CASSPQAGASYGYTF. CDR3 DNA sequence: TGTGCCAGCAGCCCCCAAGCGGGGGCCAGCTATGGCTACACCTTC. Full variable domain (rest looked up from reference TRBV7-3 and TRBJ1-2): GAGVSQTPSNKVTEKGKYVELRCDPISGHTALYWYRQSLGQGPEFLIYFQGTGAADDSGLPNDRFFAVRPEGSVSTLKIQRTERGDSAVYLCASSPQAGASYGYTFGSGTRLTVV.

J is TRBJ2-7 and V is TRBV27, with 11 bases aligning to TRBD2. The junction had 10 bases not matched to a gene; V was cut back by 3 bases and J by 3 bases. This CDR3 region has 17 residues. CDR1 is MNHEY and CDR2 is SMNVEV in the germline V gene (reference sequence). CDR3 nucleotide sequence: TGTGCCAGCAGTTTCTCATTCCGACTAGCGGGACTCTACGAGCAGTACTTC. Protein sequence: CASSFSFRLAGLYEQYF.

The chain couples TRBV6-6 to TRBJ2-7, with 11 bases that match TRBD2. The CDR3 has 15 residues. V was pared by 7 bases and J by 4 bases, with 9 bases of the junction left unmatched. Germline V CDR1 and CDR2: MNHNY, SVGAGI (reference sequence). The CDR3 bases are TGTGCCAGCACATCTATACTAGCGGGAGTTTACGAGCAGTACTTC. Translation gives CASTSILAGVYEQYF.

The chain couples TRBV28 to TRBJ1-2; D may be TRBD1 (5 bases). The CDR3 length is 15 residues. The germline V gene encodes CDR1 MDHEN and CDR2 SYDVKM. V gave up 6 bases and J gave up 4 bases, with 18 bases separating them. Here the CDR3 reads CASRLRGAAGYGYTF. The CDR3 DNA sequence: TGTGCCAGCAGACTCCGCGGGGCAGCGGGCTATGGCTACACCTTC.

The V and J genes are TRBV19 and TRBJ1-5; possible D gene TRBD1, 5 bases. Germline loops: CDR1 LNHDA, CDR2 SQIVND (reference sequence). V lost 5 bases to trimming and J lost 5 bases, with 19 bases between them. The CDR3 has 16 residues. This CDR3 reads CASSPSPGLPYQPQHF. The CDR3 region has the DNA TGTGCCAGTAGTCCCAGTCCGGGACTGCCTTATCAGCCCCAGCATTTT. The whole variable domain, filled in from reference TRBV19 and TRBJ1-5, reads DGGITQSPKYLFRKEGQNVTLSCEQNLNHDAMYWYRQDPGQGLRLIYYSQIVNDFQKGDIAEGYSVSREKKESFPLTVTSAQKNPTAFYLCASSPSPGLPYQPQHFGDGTRLSIL.

As DNA, the CDR3 is TGTGCCAGCAGTCCGGGGACAGGGGTATCCAATTCACCCCTCCACTTT. It translates to CASSPGTGVSNSPLHF. The chain is built from TRBV6-2 or TRBV6-3 and TRBJ1-6; 10 positions match TRBD1. Germline V lookup: CDR1 MNHEY, CDR2 SVGEGT. CDR3 length equals 16 residues. The trim removed 5 bases at V and 7 bases at J, leaving 8 bases unmatched.

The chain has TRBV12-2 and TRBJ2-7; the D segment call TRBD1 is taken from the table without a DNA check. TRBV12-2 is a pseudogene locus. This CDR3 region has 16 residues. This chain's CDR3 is CASRLVSSPPNYEQYF. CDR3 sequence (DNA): TGTGCAAGTCGCTTAGTTTCCAGTCCTCCGAACTACGAGCAGTACTTC.

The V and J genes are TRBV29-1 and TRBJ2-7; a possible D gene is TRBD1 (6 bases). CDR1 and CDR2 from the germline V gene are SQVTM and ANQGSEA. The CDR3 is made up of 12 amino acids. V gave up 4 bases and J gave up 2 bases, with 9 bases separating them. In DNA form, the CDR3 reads TGCAGCGTTGCCGAGGGGGCCTACGAGCAGTACTTC. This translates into CSVAEGAYEQYF.

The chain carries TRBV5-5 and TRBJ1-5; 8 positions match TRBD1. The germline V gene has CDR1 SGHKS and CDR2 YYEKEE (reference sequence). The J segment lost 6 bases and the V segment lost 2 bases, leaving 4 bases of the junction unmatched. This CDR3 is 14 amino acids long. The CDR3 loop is CASSFDRGGQPQHF. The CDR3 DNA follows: TGTGCCAGCAGCTTCGACAGGGGCGGTCAGCCCCAGCATTTT.